The 25 T cell receptor beta chains presented below share a single source sample, sequenced in a study of tumor-infiltrating lymphocytes in primary liver carcinoma (dated by TCRdb to about 2017). Total RNA and DNA were co-extracted from 20-30 mg of bulk tissue with the AllPrep DNA/RNA mini kit, without cell sorting. The run used an Illumina HiSeq 2500. A constant-region primer and ProtoScript II reverse transcriptase were used to reverse-transcribe TCRbeta-specific cDNA from 500 ng total RNA. Three nested multiplex PCR rounds, following a slightly modified ARM-PCR procedure, were used to build the TCRbeta libraries. Each of the first two PCR rounds ran for about 10 cycles and used multiplex TRBV1-TRBV30 forward primers together with a Cbeta reverse primer. TCRdb itself trimmed the public reads at Q25 with fastp, ran MiXCR and retained productive beta chains. Rows with a matching CDR3 protein are joined into one entry that keeps the most common DNA and genes. Present in this sample are just under 95,000 distinct CDR3 sequences, around 70% of which were seen just once. Clones ranked in the top ten supply 25% to 35% of the sample.

The specimen sequenced was tumor-adjacent normal liver tissue. Receptors originate from a man between 40 and 49 years old with primary liver carcinoma and hepatitis B virus infection.

Worth noting for this clonotype: A clone one base away is much larger, so this may be a read error. This chain links TRBV10-3 with TRBJ1-1, with D maybe TRBD1 (5 bases). Germline V gives CDR1 ENHRY, CDR2 SYGVKD. With 10 bases removed from V and 1 base from J, the gap between germline ends came to 16 bases. This CDR3 has 14 residues. CDR3 in amino acids: CATRQWKTNTEAFF. CDR3 DNA: TGTGCCACGAGACAGTGGAAGACGAACACTGAAGCTTTCTTT.

This clonotype was seen at least ten times. The chain carries TRBV13 and TRBJ2-3; 8 bases are shared with TRBD2. CDR1 and CDR2 from the germline V gene are PRHDT and FYEKMQ (reference sequence). CDR3 length equals 14 residues. J was trimmed by 4 bases and V by 4 bases; bases with no gene match: 4. The CDR3 region has the DNA TGTGCCAGCAGCTCCCGGGAGGGGGCAGATACGCAGTATTTT. It yields the protein CASSSREGADTQYF.

Of note for this clonotype: This may arise from a read error, as a much more abundant clone is one base away. The chain combines TRBV29-1 with TRBJ2-2; 8 positions match TRBD2. The germline CDR1 and CDR2 sequences are SQVTM and ANQGSEA. V was clipped by 6 bases and J by 5 bases; unmatched bases: 8. The CDR3 runs 14 residues. As DNA, the CDR3 is TGCAGCGTGTCGGACGGGGGGGGAACCGGGGAGCTGTTTTTT. This sequence encodes CSVSDGGGTGELFF.

This clonotype appeared a single time. The missing conserved phenylalanine or tryptophan at the end of this CDR3 makes a read error likely. The rearrangement joins TRBV6-1 to TRBJ2-1, with D perhaps given as TRBD1 or TRBD2 (5 bases each). The CDR3 contains 13 residues. V gave up 6 bases and J gave up 6 bases, with 12 bases separating them. Germline V CDR1 and CDR2: MNHNS, SASEGT. The CDR3 spells CASRYRDLNEQFL. CDR3 coding DNA: TGTGCCAGCAGATATCGGGACCTCAATGAGCAGTTCCTC.

V usage is TRBV12-3 or TRBV12-4 and J usage is TRBJ2-7; D not resolved. CDR3 size: 15 residues. V lost 0 bases, J lost 5 bases, and 14 bases lay in between. This CDR3 is CASSLAPRGIDEQYF. CDR3 nucleotide sequence: TGTGCCAGCAGTTTAGCCCCCAGAGGCATCGACGAGCAGTACTTC.

This clonotype is medium-sized by share. The CDR3 reads CASSQGVSGTNEQFF. In DNA form, the CDR3 reads TGTGCCAGCAGCCAAGGGGTTTCGGGAACCAATGAGCAGTTCTTC. This sequence joins TRBV11-2 and TRBJ2-1, with D perhaps TRBD1 or TRBD2 (5 bases each). CDR1 is SGHAT and CDR2 is FQNNGV in the germline V gene. The V and J ends lost 5 bases and 6 bases respectively, with 17 bases between them. CDR3 length: 15 residues. Based on the CDR3 plus reference TRBV11-2 and TRBJ2-1, the full variable domain is EAGVAQSPRYKIIEKRQSVAFWCNPISGHATLYWYQQILGQGPKLLIQFQNNGVVDDSQLPKDRFSAERLKGVDSTLKIQPAKLEDSAVYLCASSQGVSGTNEQFFGPGTRLTVL.

This clonotype was seen just once. The V and J genes are TRBV29-1 and TRBJ1-5, with D possibly TRBD2 on 6 matching bases. The end of the DNA aligns better with TRBJ2-3, so the J call may be wrong. The CDR3 consists of 15 residues. Germline-derived CDR1 and CDR2 are SQVTM and ANQGSEA. The CDR3 protein is CSVATGGGSNQPQYF. The CDR3 DNA sequence: TGCAGCGTCGCGACCGGGGGTGGTAGCAATCAGCCCCAGTATTTT.

This chain joins TRBV5-1 and TRBJ2-1, with 13 bases identical to TRBD2. From germline, CDR1 is SGHRS and CDR2 YFSETQ. J lost 4 bases, V lost 4 bases, and 8 bases had no gene match. CDR3 length: 17 residues. This CDR3 is CASSGGLAGLQYNEQFF. CDR3 sequence (DNA): TGCGCCAGCAGCGGGGGACTAGCGGGGTTACAATACAATGAGCAGTTCTTC.

The chain uses TRBV7-9 and TRBJ2-7; D not certain. V was cut by 5 bases and J by 4 bases, with 9 bases left in between. CDR1 and CDR2 (germline): SEHNR, FQNEAQ (reference sequence). This CDR3 contains 12 residues. CDR3 in DNA: TGTGCCAGCAGCAAGGAGCCGTACGAGCAGTACTTC. This sequence encodes CASSKEPYEQYF.

Details on this clonotype: The conserved phenylalanine or tryptophan is not found at the CDR3 terminus, so this likely reflects a read error. V gene TRBV11-2 combines with J gene TRBJ2-1; 10 bases agree with TRBD2. This CDR3 region has 15 residues. The V and J ends lost 5 bases and 3 bases, in that order; junction bases with no gene match: 4. Germline V CDR1 and CDR2: SGHAT, FQNNGV. CDR3 DNA: TGTGCCAGCAGCCCCGGACTAGCGGACTACAATGAGCAGTTCTAC. This translates into CASSPGLADYNEQFY.

About this clonotype itself: A much larger clone sits a single nucleotide away, making a read error possible. This rearrangement joins TRBV6-1 to TRBJ2-5; D unclear. This CDR3 comprises 13 residues. The V gene's germline CDR1 is MNHNS and CDR2 SASEGT. CDR3 coding DNA: TGTGTCAGCACTCGTTCGGTTGGGGAGACCCAGTACTTC. Its translation is CVSTRSVGETQYF.

The sample holds many counts of this clonotype. This likely comes from a read error, as the CDR3 has no conserved phenylalanine or tryptophan at its end. V is TRBV11-2 and J is TRBJ2-7, with 7 bases fitting TRBD2. V lost 7 bases to trimming and J lost 7 bases; unmatched junction nucleotides: 13. This CDR3 is built from 14 residues. Germline V gene sequence: CDR1 SGHAT, CDR2 FQNNGV. The CDR3 region is CASTLGRGDKEQYL. In DNA form, the CDR3 reads TGTGCCAGCACCTTGGGTCGGGGGGATAAGGAGCAGTACCTC.

Details on this clonotype: Given the absence of the conserved phenylalanine or tryptophan at the CDR3 end, a read error is likely. It is unclear where the CDR3 begins or ends on the DNA, so no DNA is shown, and the CDR3 is as TCRdb lists it. J is TRBJ2-7 and V is TRBV6-6; TRBD1 is the table's D call, not checked against the DNA. The CDR3 extends over 15 residues, inclusive of both ends. From germline, CDR1 is MNHNY and CDR2 SVGAGI (reference sequence). This chain's CDR3 is CASSGGHTGHYEQYI.

The chain is built from TRBV6-5 and TRBJ2-3, with TRBD2 as a possible D gene (6 bases). V lost 6 bases to trimming and J lost 6 bases, with 22 bases between them. This CDR3 comprises 16 residues. Germline assignment: CDR1 MNHEY and CDR2 SVGAGI. The CDR3 nucleotides are TGTGCCAGCAGAATCTTTAGCAGGAGGGCCGTGGATACGCAGTATTTT. Translating gives CASRIFSRRAVDTQYF.

Of note for this clonotype: A junction end diverges from the germline sequence, so it may reflect a read error. The chain recombines TRBV11-2 with TRBJ2-7, with 7 bases identical to TRBD1. This CDR3 contains 13 residues. The germline gives CDR1 SGHAT, CDR2 FQNNGV. CDR3 amino acids: CTSSLGGGYKQYF. DNA for the CDR3: TGTACCAGCAGCTTAGGGGGCGGCTACAAGCAGTATTTC.

This chain links TRBV6-2 or TRBV6-3 with TRBJ2-1, with a tentative D call TRBD1 (6 bases). Trimming stripped 8 bases from V and 2 bases from J, with 16 bases between. The germline CDR1 and CDR2 sequences are MNHEY and SVGEGT. This CDR3 contains 15 residues. This chain's CDR3 is CASGFRQVTYNEQFF. In nucleotides, the CDR3 is TGTGCCAGCGGCTTTCGACAGGTGACCTACAATGAGCAGTTCTTC.

Of note for this clonotype: One end of the junction fails to match germline, which may point to a read error. The gene calls are TRBV28 and TRBJ2-7, with D unclear. The CDR3 is 15 residues long. Germline-derived CDR1 and CDR2 are MDHEN and SYDVKM. The CDR3 DNA follows: TGTGTCAGCAGTTTGAACCCCTGGAAGGGCTACGAGCAGTACTTC. As protein: CVSSLNPWKGYEQYF.

Comment on this clonotype: The junction shows a germline mismatch at one end, possibly a read error. This chain connects TRBV11-2 to TRBJ2-6; either TRBD1 or TRBD2 may fit D (5 bases each). Per the germline V gene, CDR1 is SGHAT and CDR2 is FQNNGV. The CDR3 length is 15 residues. CDR3 sequence reads: CTSSLVGAGANVLTF. The CDR3 DNA follows: TGTACCAGTAGCTTAGTGGGGGCTGGGGCCAACGTCCTGACTTTC.

In the case of this clonotype: A much more abundant neighbour one base away suggests this may be a read error. The chain combines TRBV10-3 with TRBJ1-5; D gene ambiguous. The germline V gene has CDR1 ENHRY and CDR2 SYGVKD. The CDR3 extends over 13 amino acids. The CDR3 here is CVISESNRQPQHF. The CDR3 DNA reads TGTGTCATCAGTGAGTCGAATAGGCAGCCCCAGCATTTT.

About this clonotype: A much bigger clone sits one base away, suggesting this may be a read error. Here the CDR3 reads CASGSGELNVDTQYF. The CDR3 DNA sequence: TGTGCCAGCGGTTCGGGGGAGCTTAATGTAGATACGCAGTATTTT. J is TRBJ2-3 and V is TRBV6-1; perhaps TRBD2 as D (6 bases). The CDR3 has 15 residues. CDR1 is MNHNS and CDR2 is SASEGT in the germline V gene. V lost 8 bases to trimming and J lost 5 bases, with 20 bases between them.

About this clonotype itself: A clone one base away is much larger, so this may be a read error. The V and J genes are TRBV14 and TRBJ2-1; 12 nucleotides match TRBD2. J gave up 6 bases and V 5 bases, and 8 bases lay outside the gene matches. Germline CDR1 is SGHDN and CDR2 is FVKESK. The CDR3 is made up of 16 amino acids. The CDR3 DNA is TGTGCCAGCAGCAGACAGACTAGCGGGAGCTGCAATGAGCAGTTCTTC. Protein product: CASSRQTSGSCNEQFF.

This clonotype has only a few counts. The chain links TRBV6-6 to TRBJ1-2; D not resolved. Germline loops: CDR1 MNHNY, CDR2 SVGAGI (reference sequence). The V end was cut by 7 bases, the J end by 0 bases, with 15 bases between. CDR3 length: 15 amino acids. The CDR3: CASTSGGPTNYGYTF. The DNA of the CDR3 is TGTGCCAGCACTTCGGGAGGCCCCACTAACTATGGCTACACCTTC.

The chain carries TRBV28 and TRBJ2-1; a weak D match, TRBD1 (5 bases). CDR3 length: 18 amino acids. V gave up 7 bases and J gave up 0 bases, with 22 bases separating them. In germline, CDR1 is MDHEN, CDR2 SYDVKM. CDR3 region: CASTLGQGWGSSYNEQFF. CDR3 DNA sequence: TGTGCCAGCACTCTAGGACAAGGATGGGGAAGCTCCTACAATGAGCAGTTCTTC.

This rearrangement joins TRBV20-1 to TRBJ1-2; no definite D call. This CDR3 comprises 11 residues. V dropped 2 bases and J dropped 10 bases, with 11 bases sitting between them. Germline CDR1 DFQATT, CDR2 SNEGSKA (reference sequence). The CDR3 DNA reads as TGCAGTGCTAGACTCTCGGCACCCTACACCTTC. The encoded protein is CSARLSAPYTF.

This chain joins TRBV20-1 and TRBJ2-7; 8 bases fit TRBD2. Germline V CDR1 and CDR2: DFQATT, SNEGSKA (reference sequence). The CDR3 runs to 12 residues. V was clipped by 3 bases and J by 7 bases; unmatched bases: 5. CDR3 sequence reads: CSASEREFEQYF. The CDR3 nucleotides are TGCAGTGCTAGCGAGCGGGAGTTTGAGCAGTACTTC.